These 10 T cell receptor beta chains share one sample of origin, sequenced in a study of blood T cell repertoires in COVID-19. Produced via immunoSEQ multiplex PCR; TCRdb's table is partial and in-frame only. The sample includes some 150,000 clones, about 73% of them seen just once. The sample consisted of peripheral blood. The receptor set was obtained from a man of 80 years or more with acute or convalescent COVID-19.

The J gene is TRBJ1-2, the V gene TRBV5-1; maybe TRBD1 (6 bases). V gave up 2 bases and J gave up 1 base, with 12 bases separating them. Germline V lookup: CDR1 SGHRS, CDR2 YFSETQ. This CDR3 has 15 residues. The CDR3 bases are TGCGCCAGCAGCTTACAGGGTTTTGATAACTATGGCTACACCTTC. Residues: CASSLQGFDNYGYTF.

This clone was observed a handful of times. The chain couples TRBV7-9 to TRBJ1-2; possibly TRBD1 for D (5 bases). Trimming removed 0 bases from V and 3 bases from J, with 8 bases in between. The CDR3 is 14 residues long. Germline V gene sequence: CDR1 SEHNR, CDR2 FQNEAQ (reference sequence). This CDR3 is CASSLAPGYYGYTF. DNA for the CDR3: TGTGCCAGCAGCTTAGCCCCAGGGTACTATGGCTACACCTTC.

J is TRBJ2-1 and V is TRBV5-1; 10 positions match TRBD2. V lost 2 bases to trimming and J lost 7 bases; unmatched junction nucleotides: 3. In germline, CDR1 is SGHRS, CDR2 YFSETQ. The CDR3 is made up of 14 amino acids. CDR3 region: CASSFTSGVNEQFF. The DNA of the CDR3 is TGCGCCAGCAGCTTCACTAGCGGGGTGAATGAGCAGTTCTTC.

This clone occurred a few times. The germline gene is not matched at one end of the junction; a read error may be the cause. CDR3 sequence (DNA): TGTGCCAGCAGCCGCCAGGGGAACGCTGAAGCTTTCTTT. Translation gives CASSRQGNAEAFF. This sequence joins TRBV7-2 and TRBJ1-1, with a possible D match to TRBD1 (6 bases). Germline values: CDR1 SGHTA, CDR2 FQGNSA. The CDR3 is 13 residues long. The whole variable domain, filled in from reference TRBV7-2 and TRBJ1-1, reads GAGVSQSPSNKVTEKGKDVELRCDPISGHTALYWYRQSLGQGLEFLIYFQGNSAPDKSGLPSDRFSAERTGGSVSTLTIQRTQQEDSAVYLCASSRQGNAEAFFGQGTRLTVV.

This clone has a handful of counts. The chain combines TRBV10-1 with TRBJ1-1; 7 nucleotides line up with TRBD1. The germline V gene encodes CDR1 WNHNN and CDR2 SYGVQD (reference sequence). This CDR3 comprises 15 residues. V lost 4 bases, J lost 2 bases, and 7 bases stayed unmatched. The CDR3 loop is CASSGTGEDNTEAFF. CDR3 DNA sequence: TGCGCCAGCAGTGGTACAGGGGAGGACAACACTGAAGCTTTCTTT.

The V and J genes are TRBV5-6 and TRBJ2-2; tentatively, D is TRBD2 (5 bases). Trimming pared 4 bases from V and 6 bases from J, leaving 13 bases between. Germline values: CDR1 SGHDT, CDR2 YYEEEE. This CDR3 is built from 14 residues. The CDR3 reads CASSRGDFAGELFF. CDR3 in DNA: TGTGCCAGCAGCCGGGGAGATTTCGCCGGGGAGCTGTTTTTT.

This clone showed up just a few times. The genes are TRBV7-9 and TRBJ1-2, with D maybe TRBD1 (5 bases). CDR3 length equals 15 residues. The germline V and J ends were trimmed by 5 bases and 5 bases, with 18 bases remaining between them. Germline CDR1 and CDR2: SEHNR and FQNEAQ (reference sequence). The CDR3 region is CASSPQGGAWYGYTF. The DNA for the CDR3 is TGTGCCAGCAGCCCGCAGGGAGGGGCGTGGTATGGCTACACCTTC.

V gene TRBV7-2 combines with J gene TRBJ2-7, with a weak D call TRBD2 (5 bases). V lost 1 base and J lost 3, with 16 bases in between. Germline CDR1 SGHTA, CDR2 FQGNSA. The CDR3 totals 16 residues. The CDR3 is CASSLGGAVGIYEQYF. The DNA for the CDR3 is TGTGCCAGCAGCTTAGGTGGAGCGGTAGGGATCTACGAGCAGTACTTC.

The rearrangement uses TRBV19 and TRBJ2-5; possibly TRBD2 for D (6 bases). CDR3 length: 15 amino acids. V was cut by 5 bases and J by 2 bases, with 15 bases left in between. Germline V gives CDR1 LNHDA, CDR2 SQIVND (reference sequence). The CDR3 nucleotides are TGTGCCAGTAGTTCCTACCGGGAGTCTCAAGAGACCCAGTACTTC. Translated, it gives CASSSYRESQETQYF.

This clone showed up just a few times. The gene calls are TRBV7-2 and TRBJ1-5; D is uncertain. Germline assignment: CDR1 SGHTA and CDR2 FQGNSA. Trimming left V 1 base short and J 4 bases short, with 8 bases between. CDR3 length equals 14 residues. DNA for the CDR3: TGTGCCAGCAGCTTAGAGTCCCGGAATCAGCCCCAGCATTTT. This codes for CASSLESRNQPQHF.